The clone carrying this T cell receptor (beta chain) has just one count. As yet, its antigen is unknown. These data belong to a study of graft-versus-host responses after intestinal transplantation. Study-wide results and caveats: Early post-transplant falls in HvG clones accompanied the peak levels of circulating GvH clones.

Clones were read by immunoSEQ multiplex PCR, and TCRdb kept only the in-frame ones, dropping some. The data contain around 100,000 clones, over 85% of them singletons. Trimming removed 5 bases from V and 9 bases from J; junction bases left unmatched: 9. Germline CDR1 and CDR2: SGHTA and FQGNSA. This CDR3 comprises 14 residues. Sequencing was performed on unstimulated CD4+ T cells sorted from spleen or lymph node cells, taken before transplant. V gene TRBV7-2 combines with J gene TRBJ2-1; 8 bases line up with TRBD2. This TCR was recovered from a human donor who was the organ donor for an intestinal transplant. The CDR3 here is CASSLGLEFSEQFF. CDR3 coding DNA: TGTGCCAGCAGCCTGGGACTAGAGTTTAGTGAGCAGTTCTTC.